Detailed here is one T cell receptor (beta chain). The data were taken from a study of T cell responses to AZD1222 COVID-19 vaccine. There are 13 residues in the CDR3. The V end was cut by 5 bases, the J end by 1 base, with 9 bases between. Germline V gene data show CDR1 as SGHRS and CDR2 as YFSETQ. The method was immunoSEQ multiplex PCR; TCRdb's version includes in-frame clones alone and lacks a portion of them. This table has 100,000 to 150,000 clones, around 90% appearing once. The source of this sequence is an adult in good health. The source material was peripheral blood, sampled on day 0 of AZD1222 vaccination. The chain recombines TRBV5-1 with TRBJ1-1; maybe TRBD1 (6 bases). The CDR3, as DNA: TGCGCCAGCAGTCGACAGGAGAACACTGAAGCTTTCTTT. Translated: CASSRQENTEAFF.